The TCR beta chain described here comes from a study of cytomegalovirus exposure and HLA in healthy donors. Study context: Among 150 million to 200 million T cells, an earlier analysis found around 100 million unique TCR beta sequences. Researchers found that under 90% of 398 genotyped donors fell within the Caucasian-associated ancestry cluster. Study results and caveats: Presence/absence analyses treated sequencing depth as roughly uniform across donors.

For this clone: The antigen remains undetermined.

Trimming at V came to 4 bases and at J to 0 bases, leaving 7 bases not matched to a gene. There are 17 residues in the CDR3. Germline V gene sequence: CDR1 SGHRS, CDR2 YFSETQ. In the PCR, 60 Vbeta and 13 Jbeta primers were used. TCRdb keeps only in-frame clones here, not all; method: immunoSEQ multiplex PCR. The sample carries approximately 240,000 clones, about 89% recorded once. The genes are TRBV5-1 and TRBJ2-3; 11 bases line up with TRBD2. The sequence came from a woman between 18 and 29 years old in good health and CMV-seronegative. Specimen: PBMCs. For the CDR3, the DNA is TGCGCCAGCAGCACGGGACTAGCGGAGACTAGCACAGATACGCAGTATTTT. Translation: CASSTGLAETSTDTQYF. Based on the CDR3 plus reference TRBV5-1 and TRBJ2-3, the full variable domain is KAGVTQTPRYLIKTRGQQVTLSCSPISGHRSVSWYQQTPGQGLQFLFEYFSETQRNKGNFPGRFSGRQFSNSRSEMNVSTLELGDSALYLCASSTGLAETSTDTQYFGPGTRLTVL.